The present TCR beta chain was sequenced within a study of blood T cell repertoires in COVID-19. Between the trimmed V and J ends, which lost 7 bases and 8 bases, there was a span of 21 bases. Germline loops: CDR1 MDHEN, CDR2 SYDVKM. The CDR3 loop spans 16 amino acids. How the authors handled the data: Reference gene primer amplification gave estimated nucleated cell counts. The repertoire was sequenced with immunoSEQ multiplex PCR; TCRdb's copy has only in-frame clones and lacks some. The DNA was the basis for D and trimming; V, J and clone size are from that table. Seen here are roughly 400,000 clones, about 90% observed once, and the top ten hold 1.5% to 2%. Participants came from about two dozen US areas, aged about 18 to 95 years. Recovered participants had two consecutive negative NP/OP PCR tests, healthcare professional clearance, or symptom resolution.

This chain links TRBV28 with TRBJ1-6; the D gene is possibly TRBD1 (5 bases). The specimen was PBMCs or T cells enriched from blood (not recorded which). The TCR was taken from a woman aged 25 to 39 who had recovered from COVID-19. CDR3 residues: CASTLRRGSVDSPLHF. The CDR3 region has the DNA TGTGCCAGCACTCTGAGGCGGGGGTCTGTTGATTCACCCCTCCACTTT.